This record covers a single T cell receptor beta chain. The count of this clone is one. It has no known antigen specificity. No much larger clonotype is one base removed from it; base qualities were not supplied. This sample is part of a study of blood T cell repertoires in COVID-19 (TCRdb year 2020). Describing the broader study: Samples covering the acute and convalescent phases of COVID-19 were provided by collaborators in the United States, Italy and Spain. A freely available public database, intended as a resource for researchers studying the immune response to SARS-CoV-2, is where the repertoires were released. A de-identified subject ID, COVID-19 status, age in years and sex were almost always included in the sample metadata. The material from the prospective study consisted of cDNA or gDNA derived from T cells, B-cell-depleted T cells, or PBMCs. Where HLA class I and class II types were available, the types were taken from metadata supplied by the sample provider, not from assay-based typing. Subjects who had been exposed to COVID-19, were actively infected with it, or had recovered from it provided the deeply sampled blood TCRbeta repertoires that made up the dataset. Samples were obtained from the ongoing ImmuneRACE study (first 160 participants) and from 950 to 1,500 subjects provided by 6 global collaborators.

General study outcomes and caveats: Clinical and demographic metadata were provided uncurated, with the amount varying by source and participant.

Trimming removed 6 bases from V and 7 bases from J; the gene matches leave 6 bases unexplained. From the cysteine up to the phenylalanine, the CDR3 has a length of 14 residues. The CDR3 DNA has 42 bases and is translated from base 1. Taken from the germline V gene, the CDR1 and CDR2 loops are MNHEY and SVGAGI. One collaborating source in Seattle enrolled patients during active infection and followed them longitudinally through the course of disease. Each collaborating institution followed its own protocols to collect whole blood in K2EDTA tubes. For TCRbeta analysis, collaborators shipped samples as frozen whole blood, isolated PBMCs, or DNA extracted from either of those sample types. TCRbeta CDR3 regions were amplified from genomic DNA using the immunoSEQ Assay, a bias-controlled multiplex PCR. The authors' pipeline ran thus. Within the assay, amplification of reference gene primers was used to estimate how many nucleated cells each sample contained. To quantify the absolute abundance of each unique TCRbeta CDR3 rearrangement, sequence reads were collapsed and filtered. For each sample, productive Simpson clonality was calculated as the square root of Simpson's diversity index across productive rearrangements. TCRdb retrieved this table from immuneACCESS and kept in-frame rearrangements only. Not all clones are present; in checked studies, unresolved V genes account for under half, and no reason is known for the remainder. Clone size and the V and J calls come from that table; the DNA yielded D and trimming. Recorded for this sample are about 180,000 clones; about 85% of them occurred a single time. The top ten constitute 6.5% to 7.5% of the sample.

The chain is encoded by TRBV6-5 joined to TRBJ1-6, with TRBD1 matching 7 junction bases. The material sequenced was peripheral blood. The source of this sequence is a man aged 80 or over with COVID-19, enrolled during active disease. The DNA sequence follows: TGTGCCAGCAGGAAGGGGGCAGGGAATTCACCCCTCCACTTT. Its protein reads: CASRKGAGNSPLHF.